The 16 T cell receptor beta chains in this list originate from one sample, sequenced in a study of blood T cell repertoires in COVID-19. Assay used: immunoSEQ multiplex PCR; TCRdb lists only in-frame clones, some missing. The data hold tens of thousands of clones, with roughly 92% observed a single time. Sequenced input: peripheral blood. These receptors all stem from a man between 60 and 70 years old with acute or convalescent COVID-19.

The V call is TRBV9, the J call TRBJ1-2; no firm D call. V lost 0 bases and J 0 bases, leaving 9 bases between the germline ends. CDR1 is SGDLS and CDR2 is YYNGEE in the germline V gene. This CDR3 contains 15 residues. The chain's CDR3 is CASSVAGVANYGYTF. The CDR3 DNA sequence: TGTGCCAGCAGCGTAGCGGGAGTAGCTAACTATGGCTACACCTTC.

The J gene is TRBJ2-7, the V gene TRBV6-5; D not resolved. This CDR3 spans 13 amino acids. V was clipped by 0 bases and J by 6 bases, with 9 bases between them. Per the germline V gene, CDR1 is MNHEY and CDR2 is SVGAGI. CDR3 loop: CASSYSWWSEQYF. The DNA for the CDR3 is TGTGCCAGCAGTTACTCCTGGTGGAGCGAGCAGTACTTC.

The genes are TRBV4-1 and TRBJ2-7; TRBD2 matches 7 bases. The V gene end was trimmed by 1 base and the J gene end by 4 bases; junction bases not matched to a gene: 13. CDR1 is MGHRA, CDR2 YSYEKL, per germline. The CDR3 contains 17 residues. This chain's CDR3 is CASSQVGSGGGLYEQYF. DNA for the CDR3: TGCGCCAGCAGCCAAGTGGGGTCCGGGGGAGGGCTATACGAGCAGTACTTC.

The chain employs TRBV29-1 and TRBJ1-2, with no clear D. The CDR3 contains 11 residues. V was clipped by 2 bases and J by 7 bases, with 8 bases between them. Germline V lookup: CDR1 SQVTM, CDR2 ANQGSEA. The CDR3 sequence is CSVESGGGYTF. In DNA, the CDR3 is TGCAGCGTTGAATCAGGTGGTGGCTACACCTTC.

V gene TRBV28 combines with J gene TRBJ1-4; TRBD1 agrees at 8 bases. The V and J ends lost 6 bases and 5 bases, in that order; junction bases with no gene match: 8. CDR1 is MDHEN, CDR2 SYDVKM, per germline. The CDR3 spans 15 residues. CDR3 coding DNA: TGTGCCAGCAGCCCGCCAAGGACAGGGAATGAAAAACTGTTTTTT. This translates into CASSPPRTGNEKLFF.

The rearrangement joins TRBV7-9 to TRBJ1-1; D ambiguous. Germline-derived CDR1 and CDR2 are SEHNR and FQNEAQ (reference sequence). The CDR3 sequence is 14 residues long. The V end lost 4 bases, the J end lost 0 bases, and 9 bases lay between the germline ends. This chain's CDR3 is CASSSSRVNTEAFF. In DNA form, the CDR3 reads TGTGCCAGCAGCTCATCCCGGGTGAACACTGAAGCTTTCTTT.

This sequence joins TRBV19 and TRBJ2-3; weak D call: TRBD1 (5 bases). V was trimmed by 3 bases and J by 1 base, leaving 8 bases between them. CDR3 length: 14 residues. Germline-derived CDR1 and CDR2 are LNHDA and SQIVND (reference sequence). This chain's CDR3 is CASSIGRGTDTQYF. CDR3 sequence (DNA): TGTGCCAGTAGTATTGGCAGGGGCACAGATACGCAGTATTTT.

The chain couples TRBV19 to TRBJ1-2; perhaps TRBD1 as D (6 bases). This CDR3 region has 16 residues. Trimming cost V 2 bases and J 2 bases, with 15 bases left between them. The V gene's germline CDR1 is LNHDA and CDR2 SQIVND (reference sequence). The CDR3 loop is CASSITLSGGNYGYTF. CDR3 bases: TGTGCCAGTAGTATAACCCTCAGTGGGGGCAACTATGGCTACACCTTC.

This chain connects TRBV4-3 to TRBJ2-6; D unresolved. V lost 0 bases and J 0 bases, leaving 9 bases between the germline ends. CDR1 LGHNA and CDR2 YSLEER come from the germline V gene. This CDR3 spans 17 amino acids. CDR3 residues: CASSQDLAVSGANVLTF. For the CDR3, the DNA is TGCGCCAGCAGCCAAGATCTGGCAGTCTCTGGGGCCAACGTCCTGACTTTC.

This clone has just one count. The V and J genes are TRBV24-1 and TRBJ1-2, with 9 nucleotides matching TRBD1. V shed 2 bases, J shed 7 bases, and the junction held 4 bases outside the gene matches. This CDR3 region has 14 residues. Germline V gene sequence: CDR1 KGHDR, CDR2 SFDVKD. In DNA form, the CDR3 reads TGTGCCACCAGTGATTGGGACAGGGTTGGTGGCTACACCTTC. Translation gives CATSDWDRVGGYTF.

Here the CDR3 reads CASSPVPITGILSYEQYV. CDR3 DNA sequence: TGTGCCAGTAGCCCAGTACCGATAACAGGGATCTTATCCTACGAGCAGTACGTC. J is TRBJ2-7 and V is TRBV19, with a weak D call TRBD1 (6 bases). The V gene's germline CDR1 is LNHDA and CDR2 SQIVND (reference sequence). This CDR3 is 18 amino acids long. V was shortened by 6 bases and J by 1 base, with 25 bases between the two germline ends.

The chain recombines TRBV2 with TRBJ1-1, with TRBD1 identical over 7 bases. Germline assignment: CDR1 SNHLY and CDR2 FYNNEI. This CDR3 is built from 17 residues. V trimming: 0 bases; J trimming: 11 bases; junction bases outside the gene matches: 18. The CDR3 reads CASSEALGDRQGQEAFF. DNA for the CDR3: TGTGCCAGCAGTGAAGCGCTAGGTGATCGACAGGGTCAGGAGGCTTTCTTT.

This sequence joins TRBV6-7 and TRBJ2-7; 8 bases agree with TRBD2. TRBV6-7 is noted as an ORF with a role that remains uncertain. Losses at the gene ends were 0 bases for V and 5 bases for J; bases not matched to a gene: 15. This CDR3 comprises 18 residues. The CDR3 loop reads CASSYSLDGGRNSDEQYV. CDR3 in DNA: TGTGCCAGCAGTTACTCCCTAGACGGCGGGAGGAACAGTGACGAGCAGTACGTC.

The chain joins TRBV2 to TRBJ2-3; TRBD2 is a possible D gene (5 bases). Germline CDR1 SNHLY, CDR2 FYNNEI. V lost 5 bases, J lost 2 bases, and 11 bases lay in between. This CDR3 is 14 amino acids long. The CDR3 nucleotides are TGTGCCAGCAGTTGGACTCTTTTCACAGATACGCAGTATTTT. This gives the protein CASSWTLFTDTQYF.

This sequence joins TRBV30 and TRBJ1-1; possibly TRBD1 for D (5 bases). The CDR3 runs 16 residues. V lost 1 base and J lost 0, with 15 bases in between. Looked up from germline, CDR1 is GTSNPN and CDR2 is SVGIG (reference sequence). CDR3 amino acids: CAWSGGDGLMNTEAFF. DNA of the CDR3: TGTGCCTGGAGTGGGGGCGACGGCCTGATGAACACTGAAGCTTTCTTT. Supplemented by reference TRBV30 and TRBJ1-1, the full variable domain reads SQTIHQWPATLVQPVGSPLSLECTVEGTSNPNLYWYRQAAGRGLQLLFYSVGIGQISSEVPQNLSASRPQDRQFILSSKKLLLSDSGFYLCAWSGGDGLMNTEAFFGQGTRLTVV.

This chain joins TRBV9 and TRBJ2-5, with 10 bases fitting TRBD1. This CDR3 is built from 15 residues. With 4 bases clipped from V and 5 bases from J, the junction kept 8 bases outside the gene matches. CDR1 SGDLS and CDR2 YYNGEE come from the germline V gene. This CDR3 reads CASSTWDRGGETQYF. CDR3 nucleotides: TGTGCCAGCAGCACCTGGGACAGGGGTGGGGAGACCCAGTACTTC.